Described below is a single T cell receptor beta chain sequence and its context. In this sample, this clonotype turned up many times. The antigen this receptor binds is unknown. The record has no base qualities; no much larger clone is one base away. The data derive from a study of tumor-infiltrating lymphocytes in oesophageal squamous cell carcinoma (TCRdb year 2016). The library was built by means of PCR. TCRdb shows the sequencer as Illumina HiSeq 2000. TCRdb trimmed public reads at Q25 via fastp, called clones via MiXCR and kept in-frame beta chains. Every entry covers one CDR3 protein and lists the most common genes and DNA from its rows. The sample records 15,000 to 25,000 distinct CDR3 sequences, roughly 40% of which are singletons. The ten largest clonotypes hold 30% to 45% of the sample. The specimen was esophageal tumor tissue. The TCR originated in a male donor with esophageal squamous cell carcinoma.

Here is the DNA: TGTGCCAGCAGGGACTACGAGCAGTACTTC. It translates to CASRDYEQYF. The sequence is built from TRBV6-1 and TRBJ2-7; there is no confident call for the D gene. Sequences MNHNS (CDR1) and SASEGT (CDR2) are obtained from the germline V gene. A distance of 3 bases separates the germline ends of V and J, which lose 6 bases and 3 bases respectively. Measured from the cysteine to the phenylalanine, the CDR3 is 10 residues long. The DNA shown is the 30-base CDR3, in frame from base 1.